This T cell receptor (beta chain) was observed in a study of cytomegalovirus exposure and HLA in healthy donors. Study findings and constraints: Most TCRs appeared rarely, but some public TCRs recurred in many donors. Later work showed greater clonal expansion in HLA-associated TCR beta chains than in equally common others.

Nominally healthy donors were sampled, though unrecorded immune exposures were likely. Only a few counts were recorded for this clone. Its antigen remains unknown. Deletions cut 4 bases from V and 0 bases from J, with 13 bases between. The CDR3 totals 15 residues. Germline-derived CDR1 and CDR2 are GTSNPN and SVGIG (reference sequence). PCR was performed using 60 Vbeta and 13 Jbeta primers. The data were produced by immunoSEQ multiplex PCR, yet TCRdb's version contains in-frame clones alone and is incomplete. The repertoire holds more than 140,000 clones, with more than 70% as singletons. This TCR came from a man aged 35-49 years in good health and CMV-seronegative. The sample taken for sequencing was PBMCs. The rearrangement links TRBV30 to TRBJ1-3; the D gene is possibly TRBD1 (5 bases). As DNA, the CDR3 is TGTGCCTGGACTCGAAAGGACAACTCTGGAAACACCATATATTTT. Its protein product is CAWTRKDNSGNTIYF.